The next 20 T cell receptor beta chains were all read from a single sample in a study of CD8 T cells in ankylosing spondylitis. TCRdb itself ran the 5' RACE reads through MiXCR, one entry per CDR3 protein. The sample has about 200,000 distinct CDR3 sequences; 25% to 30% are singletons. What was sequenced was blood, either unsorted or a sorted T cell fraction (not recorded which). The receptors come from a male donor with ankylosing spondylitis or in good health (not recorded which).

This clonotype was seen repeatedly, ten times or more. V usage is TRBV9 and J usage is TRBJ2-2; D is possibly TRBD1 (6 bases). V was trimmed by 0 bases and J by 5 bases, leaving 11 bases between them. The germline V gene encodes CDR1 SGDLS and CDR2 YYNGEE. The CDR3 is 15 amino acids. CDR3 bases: TGTGCCAGCAGCGTAGCCAACAGGGCGACCGGGGAGCTGTTTTTT. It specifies CASSVANRATGELFF. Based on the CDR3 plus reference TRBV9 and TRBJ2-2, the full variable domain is DSGVTQTPKHLITATGQRVTLRCSPRSGDLSVYWYQQSLDQGLQFLIQYYNGEERAKGNILERFSAQQFPDLHSELNLSSLELGDSALYFCASSVANRATGELFFGEGSRLTVL.

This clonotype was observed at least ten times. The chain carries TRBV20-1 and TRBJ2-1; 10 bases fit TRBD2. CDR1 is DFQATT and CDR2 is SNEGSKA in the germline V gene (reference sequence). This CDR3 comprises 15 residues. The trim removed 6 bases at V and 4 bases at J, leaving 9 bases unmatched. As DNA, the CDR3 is TGCAGTGCCGTAATAGCGGGAGGTTCATACAATGAGCAGTTCTTC. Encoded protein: CSAVIAGGSYNEQFF.

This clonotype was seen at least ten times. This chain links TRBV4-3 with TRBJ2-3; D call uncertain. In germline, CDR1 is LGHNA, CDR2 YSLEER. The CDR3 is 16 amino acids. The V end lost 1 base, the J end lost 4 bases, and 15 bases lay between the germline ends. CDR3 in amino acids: CASSQVWSNPPDTQYF. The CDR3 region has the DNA TGCGCCAGCAGCCAAGTCTGGAGTAATCCCCCAGATACGCAGTATTTT.

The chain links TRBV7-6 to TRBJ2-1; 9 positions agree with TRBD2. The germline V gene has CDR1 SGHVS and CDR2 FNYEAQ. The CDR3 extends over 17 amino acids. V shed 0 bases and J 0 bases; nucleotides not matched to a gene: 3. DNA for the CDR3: TGTGCCAGCAGCTTAGCTGCGGGAGGGTACTCCTACAATGAGCAGTTCTTC. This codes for CASSLAAGGYSYNEQFF.

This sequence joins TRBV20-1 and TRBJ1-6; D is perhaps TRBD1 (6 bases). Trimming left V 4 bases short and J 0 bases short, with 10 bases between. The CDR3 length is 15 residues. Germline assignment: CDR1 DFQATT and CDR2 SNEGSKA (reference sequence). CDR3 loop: CSAKNRDSYNSPLHF. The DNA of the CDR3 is TGCAGTGCTAAAAACAGGGACTCCTATAATTCACCCCTCCACTTT.

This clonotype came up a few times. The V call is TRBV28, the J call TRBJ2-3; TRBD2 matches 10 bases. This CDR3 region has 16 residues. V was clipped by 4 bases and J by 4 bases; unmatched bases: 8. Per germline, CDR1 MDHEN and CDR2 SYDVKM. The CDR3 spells CASSWSGRAGADTQYF. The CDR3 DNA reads TGTGCCAGCAGTTGGAGCGGGAGGGCCGGGGCAGATACGCAGTATTTT.

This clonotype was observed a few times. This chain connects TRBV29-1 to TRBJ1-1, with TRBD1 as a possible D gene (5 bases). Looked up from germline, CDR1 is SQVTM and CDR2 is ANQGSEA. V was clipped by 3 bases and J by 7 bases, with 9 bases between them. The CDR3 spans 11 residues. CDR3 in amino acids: CSVEGQREAFF. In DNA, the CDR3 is TGCAGCGTTGAGGGGCAGCGTGAAGCTTTCTTT.

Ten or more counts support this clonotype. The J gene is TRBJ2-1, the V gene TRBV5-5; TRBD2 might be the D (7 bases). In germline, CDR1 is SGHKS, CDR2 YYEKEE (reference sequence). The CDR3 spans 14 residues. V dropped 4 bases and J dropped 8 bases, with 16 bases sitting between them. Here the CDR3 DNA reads TGTGCCAGCAGCATCCCCCAGGGGAGGGATGAGCAGTTCTTC. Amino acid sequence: CASSIPQGRDEQFF. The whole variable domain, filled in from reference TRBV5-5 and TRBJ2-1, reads DAGVTQSPTHLIKTRGQQVTLRCSPISGHKSVSWYQQVLGQGPQFIFQYYEKEERGRGNFPDRFSARQFPNYSSELNVNALLLGDSALYLCASSIPQGRDEQFFGPGTRLTVL.

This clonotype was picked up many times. This CDR3 is CSASGTPNQPQHF. CDR3 DNA sequence: TGCAGCGCTTCCGGGACACCGAATCAGCCCCAGCATTTT. The chain employs TRBV29-1 and TRBJ1-5; weak D call: TRBD1 (6 bases). Between the trimmed V and J ends, which lost 7 bases and 4 bases, there was a span of 14 bases. Germline lookup yields CDR1 SQVTM and CDR2 ANQGSEA. The CDR3 sequence is 13 residues long.

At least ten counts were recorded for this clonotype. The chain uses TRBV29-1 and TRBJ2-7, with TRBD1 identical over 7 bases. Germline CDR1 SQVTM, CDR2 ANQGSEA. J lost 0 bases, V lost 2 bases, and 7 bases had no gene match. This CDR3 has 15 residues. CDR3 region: CSVEIPGTASYEQYF. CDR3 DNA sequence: TGCAGCGTTGAAATCCCCGGGACAGCCTCCTACGAGCAGTACTTC.

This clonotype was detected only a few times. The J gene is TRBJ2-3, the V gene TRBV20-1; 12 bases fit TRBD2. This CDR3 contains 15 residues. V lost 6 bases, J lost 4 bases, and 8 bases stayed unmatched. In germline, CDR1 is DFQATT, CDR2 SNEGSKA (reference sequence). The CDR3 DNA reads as TGCAGTGCCACTGGACTAGCGGGAATGCCAGATACGCAGTATTTT. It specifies CSATGLAGMPDTQYF.

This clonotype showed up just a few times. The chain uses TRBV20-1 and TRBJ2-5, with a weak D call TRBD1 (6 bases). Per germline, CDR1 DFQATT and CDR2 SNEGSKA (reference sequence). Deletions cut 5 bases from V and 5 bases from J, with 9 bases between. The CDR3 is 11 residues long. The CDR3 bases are TGCAGTGCTTGGACAGATGAGACCCAGTACTTC. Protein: CSAWTDETQYF.

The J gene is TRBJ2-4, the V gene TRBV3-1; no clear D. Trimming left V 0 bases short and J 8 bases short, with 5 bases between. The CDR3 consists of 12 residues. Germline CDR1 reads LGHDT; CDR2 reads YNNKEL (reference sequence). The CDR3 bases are TGTGCCAGCAGCCAAGAGCCCGACATTCAGTACTTC. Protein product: CASSQEPDIQYF.

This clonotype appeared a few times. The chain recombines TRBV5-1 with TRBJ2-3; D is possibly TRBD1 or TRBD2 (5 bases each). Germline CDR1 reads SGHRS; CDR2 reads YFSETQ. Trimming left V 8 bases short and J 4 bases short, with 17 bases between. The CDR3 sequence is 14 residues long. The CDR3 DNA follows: TGCGCCAGTTACGGGACGGACCTCCCAGATACGCAGTATTTT. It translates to CASYGTDLPDTQYF.

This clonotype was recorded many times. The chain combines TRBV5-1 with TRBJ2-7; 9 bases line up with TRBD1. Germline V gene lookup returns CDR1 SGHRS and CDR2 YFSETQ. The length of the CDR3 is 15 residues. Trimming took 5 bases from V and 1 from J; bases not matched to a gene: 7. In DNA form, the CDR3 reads TGCGCCAGCAGACAACCGGGACAGGGTTCCTACGAGCAGTACTTC. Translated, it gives CASRQPGQGSYEQYF.

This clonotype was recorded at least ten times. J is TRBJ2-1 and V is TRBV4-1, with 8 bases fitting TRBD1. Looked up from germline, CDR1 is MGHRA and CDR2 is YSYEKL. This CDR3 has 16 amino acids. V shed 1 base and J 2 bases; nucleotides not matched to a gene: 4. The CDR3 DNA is TGCGCCAGCAGCCAAGGACAGGGGAGAACCTACAATGAGCAGTTCTTC. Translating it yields CASSQGQGRTYNEQFF.

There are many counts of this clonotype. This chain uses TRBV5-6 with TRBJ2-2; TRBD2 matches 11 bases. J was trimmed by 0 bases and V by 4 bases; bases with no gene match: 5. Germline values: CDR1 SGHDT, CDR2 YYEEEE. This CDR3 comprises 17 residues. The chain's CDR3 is CASSLLAGATNTGELFF. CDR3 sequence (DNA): TGTGCCAGCAGCCTACTAGCGGGAGCGACGAACACCGGGGAGCTGTTTTTT.

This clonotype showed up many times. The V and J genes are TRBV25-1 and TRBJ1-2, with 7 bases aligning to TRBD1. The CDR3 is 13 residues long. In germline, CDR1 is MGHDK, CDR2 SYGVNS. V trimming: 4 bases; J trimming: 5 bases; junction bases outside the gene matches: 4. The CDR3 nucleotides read TGTGCCAGCAGTGTCGACAGGGATTATGGCTACACCTTC. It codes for CASSVDRDYGYTF.

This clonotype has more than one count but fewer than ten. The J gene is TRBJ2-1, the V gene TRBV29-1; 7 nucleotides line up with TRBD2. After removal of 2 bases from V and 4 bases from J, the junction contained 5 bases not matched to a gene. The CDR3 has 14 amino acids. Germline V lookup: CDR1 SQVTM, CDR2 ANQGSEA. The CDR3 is CSVERLAAYNEQFF. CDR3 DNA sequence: TGCAGCGTTGAAAGGCTAGCGGCTTACAATGAGCAGTTCTTC.

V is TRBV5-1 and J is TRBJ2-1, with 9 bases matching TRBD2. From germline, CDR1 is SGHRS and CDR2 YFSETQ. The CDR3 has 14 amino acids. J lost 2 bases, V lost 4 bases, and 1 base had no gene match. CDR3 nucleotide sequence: TGCGCCAGCAGCCCTAGCGGGGCCTACAATGAGCAGTTCTTC. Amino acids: CASSPSGAYNEQFF.